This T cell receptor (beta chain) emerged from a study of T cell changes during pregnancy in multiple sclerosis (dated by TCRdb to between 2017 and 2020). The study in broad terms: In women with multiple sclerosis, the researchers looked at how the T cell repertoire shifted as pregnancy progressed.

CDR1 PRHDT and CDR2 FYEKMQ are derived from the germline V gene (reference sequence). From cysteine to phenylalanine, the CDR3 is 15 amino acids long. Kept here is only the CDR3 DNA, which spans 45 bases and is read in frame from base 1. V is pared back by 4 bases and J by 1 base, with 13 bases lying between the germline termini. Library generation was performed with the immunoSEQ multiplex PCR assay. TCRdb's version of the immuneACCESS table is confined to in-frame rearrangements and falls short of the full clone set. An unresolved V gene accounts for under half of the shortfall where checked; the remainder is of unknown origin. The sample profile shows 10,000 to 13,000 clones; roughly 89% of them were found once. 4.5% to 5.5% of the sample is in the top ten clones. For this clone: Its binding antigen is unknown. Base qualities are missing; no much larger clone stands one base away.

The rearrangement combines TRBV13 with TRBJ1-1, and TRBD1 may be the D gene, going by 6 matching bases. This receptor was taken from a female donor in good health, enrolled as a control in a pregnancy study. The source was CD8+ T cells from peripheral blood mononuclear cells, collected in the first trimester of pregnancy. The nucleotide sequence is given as TGTGCCAGCAGCTCAAGGTTACAGGGGAACACTGAAGCTTTCTTT. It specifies CASSSRLQGNTEAFF.